These 18 T cell receptor beta chains were sequenced from one sample in a study of T cell responses to AZD1222 COVID-19 vaccine. Only in-frame clones appear in the TCRdb table, and some are missing; sequencing was by immunoSEQ multiplex PCR. In the table there are just over 70,000 clones, 85% of which are singletons. The specimen comprised peripheral blood, sampled on day 0 of AZD1222 vaccination. These receptors originate from an adult in good health.

The rearrangement links TRBV12-3 or TRBV12-4 to TRBJ1-1; D is ambiguous. The CDR3 runs to 12 residues. Trimming left V 8 bases short and J 1 base short, with 8 bases between. As DNA, the CDR3 is TGTGCCAGCCGAGGACCGAACACTGAAGCTTTCTTT. It translates to CASRGPNTEAFF.

The rearrangement links TRBV6-2 or TRBV6-3 to TRBJ1-5; D is possibly TRBD1 (5 bases). In germline, CDR1 is MNHEY, CDR2 SVGEGT. This CDR3 is built from 14 residues. The V end was cut by 6 bases, the J end by 2 bases, with 11 bases between. CDR3 loop: CASSPGLGNQPQHF. The CDR3 DNA follows: TGTGCCAGCAGCCCAGGGTTGGGCAATCAGCCCCAGCATTTT.

J is TRBJ2-7 and V is TRBV3-1 (or the pseudogene TRBV3-2); D gene ambiguous. Germline V gene lookup returns CDR1 LGHDT and CDR2 YNNKEL (reference sequence). This CDR3 spans 14 amino acids. The ends were cut back, 0 bases at V and 0 bases at J, with 6 bases in the middle. DNA for the CDR3: TGTGCCAGCAGCCAAGATGCGAGCTCCTACGAGCAGTACTTC. Residues: CASSQDASSYEQYF.

The V gene is TRBV6-1, the J gene TRBJ2-6, with D uncertain. The ends were cut back, 2 bases at V and 8 bases at J, with 13 bases in the middle. Per the germline V gene, CDR1 is MNHNS and CDR2 is SASEGT. This CDR3 comprises 15 residues. CDR3 sequence reads: CASSEKHGVTNVLTF. The CDR3 bases are TGTGCCAGCAGTGAAAAGCACGGCGTGACCAACGTCCTGACTTTC.

The V gene is TRBV11-2, the J gene TRBJ2-7; no clear D. Looked up from germline, CDR1 is SGHAT and CDR2 is FQNNGV. The CDR3 has 12 amino acids. Trimming cost V 4 bases and J 5 bases, with 9 bases left between them. CDR3 DNA: TGTGCCAGCAGCTGGCCGGGTAACGAGCAGTACTTC. Protein: CASSWPGNEQYF.

The chain employs TRBV11-2 and TRBJ1-4, with 7 bases aligning to TRBD1. V lost 6 bases and J lost 3; bases outside the gene matches: 7. Germline V gene lookup returns CDR1 SGHAT and CDR2 FQNNGV. The CDR3 is made up of 15 amino acids. The CDR3 reads CASSRRGQANEKLFF. CDR3 nucleotide sequence: TGTGCCAGCAGTCGGAGGGGGCAGGCTAATGAAAAACTGTTTTTT. Combining the CDR3 with reference TRBV11-2 and TRBJ1-4 gives the whole variable domain EAGVAQSPRYKIIEKRQSVAFWCNPISGHATLYWYQQILGQGPKLLIQFQNNGVVDDSQLPKDRFSAERLKGVDSTLKIQPAKLEDSAVYLCASSRRGQANEKLFFGSGTQLSVL.

The V and J genes are TRBV11-2 and TRBJ1-6, with D unclear. This CDR3 region has 13 residues. Germline values: CDR1 SGHAT, CDR2 FQNNGV. V lost 0 bases and J 12 bases, leaving 9 bases between the germline ends. CDR3 protein: CASSLEAGGPLHF. In DNA form, the CDR3 reads TGTGCCAGCAGCTTAGAAGCAGGTGGACCCCTCCACTTT.

The rearrangement joins TRBV12-5 to TRBJ1-1; D is undetermined. In germline, CDR1 is LGHNT, CDR2 FRNRAP. V dropped 5 bases and J dropped 3 bases, with 22 bases sitting between them. The CDR3 runs 17 residues. The CDR3 region is CASGPAFKRMVDTEAFF. The CDR3 nucleotides are TGTGCTAGTGGTCCCGCTTTTAAACGTATGGTAGACACTGAAGCTTTCTTT.

This rearrangement joins TRBV4-2 to TRBJ2-1; the D call may be TRBD1 or TRBD2 (5 bases each). The CDR3 runs to 16 residues. V was cut by 3 bases and J by 8 bases, with 20 bases left in between. Germline CDR1 is LGHNA and CDR2 is YNFKEQ. CDR3 region: CASSQGLPGRNHEQFF. CDR3 bases: TGTGCCAGCAGCCAGGGGCTTCCGGGACGGAACCATGAGCAGTTCTTC.

The chain has TRBV10-3 and TRBJ2-5; the match to TRBD1 covers 11 bases. V lost 11 bases, J lost 5 bases, and 10 bases stayed unmatched. From germline, CDR1 is ENHRY and CDR2 SYGVKD. CDR3 length: 14 residues. The CDR3 protein is CASTAGTGGETQYF. The CDR3 DNA reads TGTGCCTCGACGGCCGGGACAGGGGGTGAGACCCAGTACTTC.

This clone was seen once. The CDR3 sequence is CASSELGTTNEKLFF. The CDR3 region has the DNA TGTGCCAGCAGCGAGCTCGGGACAACTAATGAAAAACTGTTTTTT. This chain joins TRBV7-9 and TRBJ1-4; no definite D call. Trimming cost V 5 bases and J 0 bases, with 10 bases left between them. The CDR3 has 15 amino acids. Germline lookup yields CDR1 SEHNR and CDR2 FQNEAQ (reference sequence).

The chain links TRBV28 to TRBJ1-1, with D uncertain. The length of the CDR3 is 14 residues. Per germline, CDR1 MDHEN and CDR2 SYDVKM. V lost 5 bases and J lost 0, with 10 bases in between. The CDR3: CASSLHYMNTEAFF. The DNA of the CDR3 is TGTGCCAGCAGTCTCCATTATATGAACACTGAAGCTTTCTTT.

The chain combines TRBV7-8 with TRBJ1-5, with a weak D call TRBD1 (6 bases). The CDR3 has 16 amino acids. With 1 base removed from V and 6 bases from J, the gap between germline ends came to 16 bases. Germline values: CDR1 SGHVS, CDR2 FQNEAQ. The chain's CDR3 is CASSLVQGRGGQPQHF. Written as DNA, the CDR3 is TGTGCCAGCAGCTTAGTGCAGGGGCGCGGGGGTCAGCCCCAGCATTTT.

This clone has only one observation. The J gene is TRBJ2-3, the V gene TRBV3-1 (or the pseudogene TRBV3-2), with D uncertain. Germline V gene data show CDR1 as LGHDT and CDR2 as YNNKEL (reference sequence). V was pared by 5 bases and J by 5 bases, with 8 bases between. The length of the CDR3 is 12 residues. CDR3 region: CASSFPGDTQYF. The CDR3 nucleotides read TGTGCCAGCAGCTTTCCGGGAGATACGCAGTATTTT.

V gene TRBV28 combines with J gene TRBJ2-2, with D tentatively TRBD1 (5 bases). V was cut by 6 bases and J by 5 bases, with 16 bases left in between. This CDR3 region has 15 residues. Germline V gene sequence: CDR1 MDHEN, CDR2 SYDVKM. The CDR3 DNA follows: TGTGCCAGCAGCTCCTGGGTTGGGGCAACCGGGGAGCTGTTTTTT. Translating gives CASSSWVGATGELFF.

The chain joins TRBV6-5 to TRBJ1-2; perhaps TRBD1 as D (6 bases). CDR1 is MNHEY, CDR2 SVGAGI, per germline. The V gene lost 8 bases and the J gene lost 4 bases, with 8 bases spanning the gap. This CDR3 is built from 11 residues. The CDR3 loop reads CASGGGYGYTF. CDR3 in DNA: TGTGCCAGCGGAGGGGGCTATGGCTACACCTTC.

The genes are TRBV6-6 and TRBJ1-2, with a possible D match to TRBD1 (6 bases). CDR1 is MNHNY and CDR2 is SVGAGI in the germline V gene (reference sequence). V lost 5 bases and J 4 bases, leaving 14 bases between the germline ends. The CDR3 length is 14 residues. CDR3 amino acids: CASSHRDKTYGYTF. The DNA of the CDR3 is TGTGCCAGCAGTCACCGGGACAAAACCTATGGCTACACCTTC.

V gene TRBV5-4 combines with J gene TRBJ1-1, with 7 bases identical to TRBD1. V lost 4 bases and J lost 1; bases outside the gene matches: 4. Germline assignment: CDR1 SGHNT and CDR2 YYREEE (reference sequence). The length of the CDR3 is 14 residues. CDR3 in DNA: TGTGCCAGCAGCGGGACAGTTCGGAACACTGAAGCTTTCTTT. Translating gives CASSGTVRNTEAFF.